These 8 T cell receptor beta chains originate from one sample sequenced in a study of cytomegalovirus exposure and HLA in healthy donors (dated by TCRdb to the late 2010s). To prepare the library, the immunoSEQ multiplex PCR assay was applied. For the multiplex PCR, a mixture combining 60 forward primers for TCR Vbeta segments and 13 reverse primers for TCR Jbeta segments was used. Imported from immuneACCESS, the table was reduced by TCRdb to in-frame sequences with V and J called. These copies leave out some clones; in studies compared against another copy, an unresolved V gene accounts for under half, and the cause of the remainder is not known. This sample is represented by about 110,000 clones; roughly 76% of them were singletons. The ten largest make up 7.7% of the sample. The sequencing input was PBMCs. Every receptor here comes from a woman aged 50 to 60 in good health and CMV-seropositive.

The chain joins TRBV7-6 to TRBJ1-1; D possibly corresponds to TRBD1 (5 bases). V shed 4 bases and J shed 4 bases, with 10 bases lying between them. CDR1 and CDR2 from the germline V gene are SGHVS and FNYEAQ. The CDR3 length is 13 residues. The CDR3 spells CASSSKGRTEAFF. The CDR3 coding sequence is TGTGCCAGCAGCTCTAAGGGGCGCACTGAAGCTTTCTTT.

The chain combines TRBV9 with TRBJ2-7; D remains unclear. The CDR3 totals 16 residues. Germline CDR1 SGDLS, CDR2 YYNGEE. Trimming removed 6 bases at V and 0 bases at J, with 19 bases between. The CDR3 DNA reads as TGTGCCAGCACCATTGGGCCCCCGAACGGCTCCTACGAGCAGTACTTC. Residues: CASTIGPPNGSYEQYF.

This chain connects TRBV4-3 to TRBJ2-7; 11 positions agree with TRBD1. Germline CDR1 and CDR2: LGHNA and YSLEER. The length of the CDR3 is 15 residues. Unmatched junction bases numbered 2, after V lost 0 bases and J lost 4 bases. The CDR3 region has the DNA TGCGCCAGCAGCCAAGAGGGACAGGGGGGGTACGAGCAGTACTTC. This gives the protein CASSQEGQGGYEQYF.

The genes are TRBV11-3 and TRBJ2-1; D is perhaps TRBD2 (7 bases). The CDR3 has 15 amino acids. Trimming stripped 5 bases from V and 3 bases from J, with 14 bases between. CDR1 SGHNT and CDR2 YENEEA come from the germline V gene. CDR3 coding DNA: TGTGCCAGCAGCCTCGGCGGGGGCGTCTACAATGAGCAGTTCTTC. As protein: CASSLGGGVYNEQFF.

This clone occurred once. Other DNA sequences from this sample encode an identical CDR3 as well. CDR3 sequence reads: CASSLDADQETQYF. In DNA form, the CDR3 reads TGTGCCAGCAGCTTGGATGCGGACCAAGAGACCCAGTACTTC. The rearrangement uses TRBV5-4 and TRBJ2-5; no reliable D call. CDR1 is SGHNT and CDR2 is YYREEE in the germline V gene (reference sequence). Trimming shortened V by 0 bases and J by 0 bases, and 6 bases separated the two germline ends. The CDR3 has 14 residues.

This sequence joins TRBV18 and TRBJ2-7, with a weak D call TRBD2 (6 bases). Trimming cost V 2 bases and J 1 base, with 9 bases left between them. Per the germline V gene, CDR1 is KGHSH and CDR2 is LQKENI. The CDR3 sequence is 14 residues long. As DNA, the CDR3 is TGTGCCAGCTCACCAGTCGGGGGATCCTACGAGCAGTACTTC. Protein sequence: CASSPVGGSYEQYF.

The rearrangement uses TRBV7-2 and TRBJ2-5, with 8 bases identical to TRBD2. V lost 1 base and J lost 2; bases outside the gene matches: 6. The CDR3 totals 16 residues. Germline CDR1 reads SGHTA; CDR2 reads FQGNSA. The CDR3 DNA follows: TGTGCCAGCAGCTTAGTTTCGACTAGCGTACAAGAGACCCAGTACTTC. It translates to CASSLVSTSVQETQYF.

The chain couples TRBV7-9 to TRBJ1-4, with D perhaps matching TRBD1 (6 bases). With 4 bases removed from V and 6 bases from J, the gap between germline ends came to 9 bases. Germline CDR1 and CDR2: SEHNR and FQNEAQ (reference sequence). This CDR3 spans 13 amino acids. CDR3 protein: CASSSRTDEKLFF. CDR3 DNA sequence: TGTGCCAGCAGCTCACGGACAGATGAAAAACTGTTTTTT.